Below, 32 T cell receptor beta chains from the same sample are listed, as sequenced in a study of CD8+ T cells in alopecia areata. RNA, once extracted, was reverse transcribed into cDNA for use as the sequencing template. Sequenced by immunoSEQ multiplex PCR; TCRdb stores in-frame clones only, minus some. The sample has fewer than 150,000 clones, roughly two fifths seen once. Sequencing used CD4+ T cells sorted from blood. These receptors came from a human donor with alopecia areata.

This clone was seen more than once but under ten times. The CDR3 sequence: CASSMGRSGANVLTF. For the CDR3, the DNA is TGTGCCAGCAGTATGGGCCGCTCTGGGGCCAACGTCCTGACTTTC. This rearrangement joins TRBV28 to TRBJ2-6; no reliable D call. V shed 5 bases and J shed 0 bases, with 8 bases lying between them. Per the germline V gene, CDR1 is MDHEN and CDR2 is SYDVKM. The CDR3 runs to 15 residues.

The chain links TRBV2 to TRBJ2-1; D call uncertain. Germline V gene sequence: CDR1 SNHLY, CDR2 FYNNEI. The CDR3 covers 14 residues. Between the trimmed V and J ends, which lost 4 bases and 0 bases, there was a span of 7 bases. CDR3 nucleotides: TGTGCCAGCAGTGGGCTGAGCTCCTACAATGAGCAGTTCTTC. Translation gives CASSGLSSYNEQFF.

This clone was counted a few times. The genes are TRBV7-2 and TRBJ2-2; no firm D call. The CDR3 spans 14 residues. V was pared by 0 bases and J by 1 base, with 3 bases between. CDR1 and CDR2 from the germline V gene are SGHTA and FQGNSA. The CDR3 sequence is CASSLAVNTGELFF. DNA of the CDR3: TGTGCCAGCAGCTTAGCGGTGAACACCGGGGAGCTGTTTTTT.

CDR3 sequence: CSVEVTGRFIYEQYF. CDR3 nucleotide sequence: TGCAGCGTTGAGGTCACAGGGCGTTTTATCTACGAGCAGTACTTC. The genes are TRBV29-1 and TRBJ2-7; D perhaps matches TRBD1 (6 bases). Germline V gene lookup returns CDR1 SQVTM and CDR2 ANQGSEA. Trimming took 3 bases from V and 3 from J, leaving 18 bases between them. The CDR3 covers 15 residues.

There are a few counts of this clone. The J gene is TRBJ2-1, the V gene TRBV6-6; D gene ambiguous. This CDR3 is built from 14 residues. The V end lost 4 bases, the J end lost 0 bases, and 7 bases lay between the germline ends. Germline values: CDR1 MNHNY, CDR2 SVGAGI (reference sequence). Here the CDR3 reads CASSSRASYNEQFF. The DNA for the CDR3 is TGTGCCAGCAGTTCCCGGGCCTCCTACAATGAGCAGTTCTTC.

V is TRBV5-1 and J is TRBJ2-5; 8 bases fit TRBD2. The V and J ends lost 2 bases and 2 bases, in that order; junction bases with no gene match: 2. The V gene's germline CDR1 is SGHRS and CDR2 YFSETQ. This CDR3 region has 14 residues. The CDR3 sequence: CASSFQRGQETQYF. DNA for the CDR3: TGCGCCAGCAGCTTTCAGCGGGGGCAAGAGACCCAGTACTTC.

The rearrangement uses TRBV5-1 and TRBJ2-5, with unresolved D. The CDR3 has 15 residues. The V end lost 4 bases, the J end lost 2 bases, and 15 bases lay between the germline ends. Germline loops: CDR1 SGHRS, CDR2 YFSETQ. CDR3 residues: CASSQAFGRQETQYF. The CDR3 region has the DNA TGCGCCAGCAGCCAAGCGTTCGGACGACAAGAGACCCAGTACTTC. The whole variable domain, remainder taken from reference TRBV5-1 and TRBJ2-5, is KAGVTQTPRYLIKTRGQQVTLSCSPISGHRSVSWYQQTPGQGLQFLFEYFSETQRNKGNFPGRFSGRQFSNSRSEMNVSTLELGDSALYLCASSQAFGRQETQYFGPGTRLLVL.

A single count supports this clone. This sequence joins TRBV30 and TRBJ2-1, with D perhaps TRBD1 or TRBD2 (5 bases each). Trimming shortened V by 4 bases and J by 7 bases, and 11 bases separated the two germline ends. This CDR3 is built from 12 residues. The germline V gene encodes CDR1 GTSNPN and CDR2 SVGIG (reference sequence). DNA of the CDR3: TGTGCCTGGACGCCGAGGGGAAATGAGCAGTTCTTC. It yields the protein CAWTPRGNEQFF.

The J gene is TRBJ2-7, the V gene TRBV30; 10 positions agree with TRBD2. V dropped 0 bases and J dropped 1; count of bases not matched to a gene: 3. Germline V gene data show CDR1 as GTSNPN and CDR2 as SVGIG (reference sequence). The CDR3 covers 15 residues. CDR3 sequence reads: CAWSVGAGGSYEQYF. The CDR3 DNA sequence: TGTGCCTGGAGTGTAGGAGCGGGAGGGTCCTACGAGCAGTACTTC.

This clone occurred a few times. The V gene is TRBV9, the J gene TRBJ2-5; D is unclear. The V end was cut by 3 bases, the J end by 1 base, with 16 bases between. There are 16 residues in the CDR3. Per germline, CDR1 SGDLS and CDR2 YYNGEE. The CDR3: CASSAPTRWLQETQYF. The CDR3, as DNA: TGTGCCAGCAGCGCCCCGACGAGGTGGCTCCAAGAGACCCAGTACTTC.

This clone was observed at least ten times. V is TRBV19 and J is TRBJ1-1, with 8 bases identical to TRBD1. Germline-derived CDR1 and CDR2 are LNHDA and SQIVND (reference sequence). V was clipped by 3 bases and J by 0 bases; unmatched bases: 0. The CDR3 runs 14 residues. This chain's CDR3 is CASSMDRVNTEAFF. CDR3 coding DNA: TGTGCCAGTAGTATGGACAGGGTGAACACTGAAGCTTTCTTT.

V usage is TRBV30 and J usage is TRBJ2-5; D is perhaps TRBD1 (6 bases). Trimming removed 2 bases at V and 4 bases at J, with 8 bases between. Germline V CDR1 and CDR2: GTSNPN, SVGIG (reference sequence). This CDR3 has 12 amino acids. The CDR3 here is CAWSLQGETQYF. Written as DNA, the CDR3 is TGTGCCTGGAGTTTACAGGGAGAGACCCAGTACTTC.

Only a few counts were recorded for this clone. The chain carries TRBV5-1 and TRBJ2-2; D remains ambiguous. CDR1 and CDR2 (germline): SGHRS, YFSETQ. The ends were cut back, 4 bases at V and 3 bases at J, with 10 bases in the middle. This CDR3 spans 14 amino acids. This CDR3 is CASSHEHDTGELFF. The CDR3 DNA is TGCGCCAGCAGCCATGAACACGACACCGGGGAGCTGTTTTTT.

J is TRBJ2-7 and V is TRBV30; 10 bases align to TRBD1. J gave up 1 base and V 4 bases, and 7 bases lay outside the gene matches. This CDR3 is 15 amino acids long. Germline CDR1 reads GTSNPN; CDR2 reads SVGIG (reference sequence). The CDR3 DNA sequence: TGTGCCTGGATTCGCCCGGGACAGGGGTCCTACGAGCAGTACTTC. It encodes CAWIRPGQGSYEQYF.

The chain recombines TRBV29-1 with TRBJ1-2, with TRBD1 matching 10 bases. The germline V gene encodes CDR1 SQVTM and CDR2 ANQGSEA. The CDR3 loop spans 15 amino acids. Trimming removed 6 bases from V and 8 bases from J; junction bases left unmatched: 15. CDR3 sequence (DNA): TGCAGCGTCCTTGAGGGACAGGGGCTGATACGCGGCTACACCTTC. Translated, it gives CSVLEGQGLIRGYTF.

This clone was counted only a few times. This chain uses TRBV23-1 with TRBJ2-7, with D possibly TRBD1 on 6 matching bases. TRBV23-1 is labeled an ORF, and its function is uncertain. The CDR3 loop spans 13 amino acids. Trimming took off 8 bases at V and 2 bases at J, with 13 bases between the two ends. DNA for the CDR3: TGCGCCAGCCACCGGGACAAGGCCTACGAGCAGTACTTC. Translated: CASHRDKAYEQYF.

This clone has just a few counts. CDR3 protein: CASSQQSGLSYEQYF. CDR3 in DNA: TGCGCCAGCAGTCAGCAGTCGGGGCTAAGCTACGAGCAGTACTTC. V usage is TRBV5-1 and J usage is TRBJ2-7, with D perhaps assigned TRBD1 or TRBD2 (5 bases each). The V and J ends lost 5 bases and 3 bases respectively, with 18 bases between them. Germline lookup yields CDR1 SGHRS and CDR2 YFSETQ. The CDR3 contains 15 residues. The full variable domain, its missing parts supplied by reference TRBV5-1 and TRBJ2-7, is KAGVTQTPRYLIKTRGQQVTLSCSPISGHRSVSWYQQTPGQGLQFLFEYFSETQRNKGNFPGRFSGRQFSNSRSEMNVSTLELGDSALYLCASSQQSGLSYEQYFGPGTRLTVT.

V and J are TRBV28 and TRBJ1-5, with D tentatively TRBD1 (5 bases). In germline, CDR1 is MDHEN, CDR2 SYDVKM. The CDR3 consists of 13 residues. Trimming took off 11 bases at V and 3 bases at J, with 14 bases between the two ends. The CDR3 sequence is CAGCGTLNQPQHF. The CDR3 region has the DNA TGTGCCGGATGCGGGACTCTCAATCAGCCCCAGCATTTT.

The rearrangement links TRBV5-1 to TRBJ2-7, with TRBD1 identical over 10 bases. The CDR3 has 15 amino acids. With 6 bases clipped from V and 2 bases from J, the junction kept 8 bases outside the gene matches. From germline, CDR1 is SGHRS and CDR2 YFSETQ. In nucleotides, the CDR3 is TGCGCCAGCACCCGAACCGGGACAGGGGCCTACGAGCAGTACTTC. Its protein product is CASTRTGTGAYEQYF.

The CDR3: CASSRSVKWNEQFF. The CDR3 nucleotides are TGTGCCAGCTCACGGTCCGTTAAGTGGAATGAGCAGTTCTTC. The chain links TRBV18 to TRBJ2-1; D ambiguous. Between the trimmed V and J ends, which lost 4 bases and 7 bases, there was a span of 14 bases. The CDR3 has 14 residues. CDR1 and CDR2 (germline): KGHSH, LQKENI.

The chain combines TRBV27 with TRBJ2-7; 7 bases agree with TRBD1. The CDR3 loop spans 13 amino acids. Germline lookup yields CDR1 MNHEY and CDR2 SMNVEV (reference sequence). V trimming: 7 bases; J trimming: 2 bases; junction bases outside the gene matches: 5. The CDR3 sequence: CASKDREAYEQYF. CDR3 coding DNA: TGTGCCAGCAAAGACAGGGAAGCCTACGAGCAGTACTTC.

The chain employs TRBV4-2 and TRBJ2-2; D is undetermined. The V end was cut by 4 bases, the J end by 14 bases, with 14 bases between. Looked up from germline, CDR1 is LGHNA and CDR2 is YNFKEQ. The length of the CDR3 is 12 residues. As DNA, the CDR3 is TGTGCCAGCAGCCCTGGTGCGGCTCCTCTGTTTTTT. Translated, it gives CASSPGAAPLFF.

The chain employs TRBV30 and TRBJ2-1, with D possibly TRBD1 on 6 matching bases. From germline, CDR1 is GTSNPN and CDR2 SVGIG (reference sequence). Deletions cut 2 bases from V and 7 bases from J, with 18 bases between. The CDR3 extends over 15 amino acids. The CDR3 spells CAWSQGTGRRNEQFF. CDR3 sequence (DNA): TGTGCCTGGAGTCAGGGGACGGGCCGGAGGAATGAGCAGTTCTTC.

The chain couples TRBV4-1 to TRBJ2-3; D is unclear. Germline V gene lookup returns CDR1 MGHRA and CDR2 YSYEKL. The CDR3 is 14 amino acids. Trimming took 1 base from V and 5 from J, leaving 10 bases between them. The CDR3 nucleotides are TGCGCCAGCAGCCAAGCCCGCCGGAGAGATACGCAGTATTTT. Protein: CASSQARRRDTQYF.

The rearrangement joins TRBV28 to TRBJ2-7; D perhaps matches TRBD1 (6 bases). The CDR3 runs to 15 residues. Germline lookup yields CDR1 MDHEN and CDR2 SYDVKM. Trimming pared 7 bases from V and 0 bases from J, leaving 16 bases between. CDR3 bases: TGTGCCAGCATACCTTACAGGGATAGCTCCTACGAGCAGTACTTC. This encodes CASIPYRDSSYEQYF.

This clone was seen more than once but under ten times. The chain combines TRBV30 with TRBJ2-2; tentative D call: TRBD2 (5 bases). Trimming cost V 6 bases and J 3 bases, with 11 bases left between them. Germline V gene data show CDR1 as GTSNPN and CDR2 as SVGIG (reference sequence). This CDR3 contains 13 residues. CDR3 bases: TGTGCCTGTGACCTCGGGGACACCGGGGAGCTGTTTTTT. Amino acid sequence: CACDLGDTGELFF.

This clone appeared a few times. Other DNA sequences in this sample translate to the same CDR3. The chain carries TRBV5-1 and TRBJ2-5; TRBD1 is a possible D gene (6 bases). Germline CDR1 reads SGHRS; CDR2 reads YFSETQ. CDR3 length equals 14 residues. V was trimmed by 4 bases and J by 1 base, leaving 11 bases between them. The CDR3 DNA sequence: TGCGCCAGCAGCGAAGGACAGCTCCAAGAGACCCAGTACTTC. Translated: CASSEGQLQETQYF.

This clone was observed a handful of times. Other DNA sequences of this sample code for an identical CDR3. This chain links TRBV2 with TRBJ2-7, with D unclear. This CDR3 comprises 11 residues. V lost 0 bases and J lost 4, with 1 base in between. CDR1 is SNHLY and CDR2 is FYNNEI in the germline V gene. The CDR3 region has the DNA TGTGCCAGCAGTGAAGCTTACGAGCAGTACTTC. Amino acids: CASSEAYEQYF.

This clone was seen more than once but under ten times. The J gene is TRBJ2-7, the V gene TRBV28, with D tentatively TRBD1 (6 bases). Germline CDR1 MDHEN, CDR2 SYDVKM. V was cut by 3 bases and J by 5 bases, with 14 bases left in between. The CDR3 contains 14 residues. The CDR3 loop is CASSFYQGMHEQYF. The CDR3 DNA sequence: TGTGCCAGCAGTTTTTATCAGGGGATGCACGAGCAGTACTTC.

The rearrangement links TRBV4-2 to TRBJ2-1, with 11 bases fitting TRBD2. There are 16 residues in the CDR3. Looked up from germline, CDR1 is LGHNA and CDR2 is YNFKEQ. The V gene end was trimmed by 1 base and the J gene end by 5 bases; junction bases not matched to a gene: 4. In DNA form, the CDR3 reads TGTGCCAGCAGCCAAGTAGCGGGAGGGGCTAACAATGAGCAGTTCTTC. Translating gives CASSQVAGGANNEQFF.

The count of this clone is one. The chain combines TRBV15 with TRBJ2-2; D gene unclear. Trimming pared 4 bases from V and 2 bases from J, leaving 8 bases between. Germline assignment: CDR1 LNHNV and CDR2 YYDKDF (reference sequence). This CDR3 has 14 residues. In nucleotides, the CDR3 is TGTGCCACCAGCAAAGACATAAACACCGGGGAGCTGTTTTTT. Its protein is CATSKDINTGELFF.

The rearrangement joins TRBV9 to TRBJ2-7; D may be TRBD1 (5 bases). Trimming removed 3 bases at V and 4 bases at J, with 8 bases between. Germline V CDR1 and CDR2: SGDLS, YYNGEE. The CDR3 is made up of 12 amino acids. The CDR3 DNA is TGTGCCAGCAGCGCGACAGAGTACGAGCAGTACTTC. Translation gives CASSATEYEQYF.